This paragraph reports one T cell receptor beta chain. The antigen is not known. CDR3 length: 13 residues. V was clipped by 4 bases and J by 4 bases, with 8 bases between them. Germline CDR1 is SNHLY and CDR2 is FYNNEI. The sample belongs to a study of CD8+ T cells in alopecia areata. Regarding the study as a whole: On tofacitinib, scalp and blood still held many of the expanded lesional clones. Affected scalp, especially in alopecia totalis/universalis, had a higher clonality than normal scalp did.

Extraction and reverse transcription of RNA yielded cDNA as the sequencing template. Assay: immunoSEQ multiplex PCR; the TCRdb copy retains only in-frame clones and omits some. The sample comprises some 170,000 clones, 58% of which are singletons, and 16% rests with the top ten. This sample's treatment: oral pan-JAK inhibitor, 5-10 mg twice daily. This chain connects TRBV2 to TRBJ1-5; D remains ambiguous. Sample: CD4+ T cells sorted from blood, taken around week 55, from a patient treated with tofacitinib. The TCR comes from a human donor with alopecia areata. The CDR3 spells CASSAGRNQPQHF. DNA for the CDR3: TGTGCCAGCAGTGCTGGACGGAATCAGCCCCAGCATTTT.